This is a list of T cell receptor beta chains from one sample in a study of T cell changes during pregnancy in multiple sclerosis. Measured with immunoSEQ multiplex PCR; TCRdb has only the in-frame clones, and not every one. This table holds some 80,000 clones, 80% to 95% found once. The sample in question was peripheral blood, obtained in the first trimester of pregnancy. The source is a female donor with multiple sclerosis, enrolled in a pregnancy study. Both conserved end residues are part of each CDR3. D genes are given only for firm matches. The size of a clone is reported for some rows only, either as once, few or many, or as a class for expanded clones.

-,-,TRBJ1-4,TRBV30,CAWSSGFGEKLFF,TGTGCCTGGAGTTCAGGGTTTGGGGAAAAACTGTTTTTT
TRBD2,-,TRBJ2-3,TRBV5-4,CASSVSIAGGPTDTQYF,TGTGCCAGCAGCGTCTCTATAGCGGGAGGGCCGACAGATACGCAGTATTTT
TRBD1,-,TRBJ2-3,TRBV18,CASSLLGQGGDTQYF,TGTGCCAGCTCACTTCTAGGACAGGGTGGGGATACGCAGTATTTT
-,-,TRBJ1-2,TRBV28,CASIGGGYHGYTF,TGTGCCAGCATCGGTGGGGGGTATCATGGCTACACCTTC
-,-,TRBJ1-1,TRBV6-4,CASSDSPNSEAFF,TGTGCCAGCAGTGACTCCCCGAACTCTGAAGCTTTCTTT
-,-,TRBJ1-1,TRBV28,CASSSPGGNTEAFF,TGTGCCAGCAGTTCCCCGGGGGGAAACACTGAAGCTTTCTTT
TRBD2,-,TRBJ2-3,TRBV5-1,CASSPGTSGMGDTQYF,TGCGCCAGCAGCCCCGGGACTAGCGGGATGGGAGATACGCAGTATTTT
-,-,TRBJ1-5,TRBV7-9,CASSRMAGVGNQPQHF,TGTGCCAGCAGCCGTATGGCGGGGGTCGGCAATCAGCCCCAGCATTTT
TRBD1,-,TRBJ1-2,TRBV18,CASSPEAGGFHGYTF,TGTGCCAGCTCACCAGAGGCAGGGGGATTCCATGGCTACACCTTC
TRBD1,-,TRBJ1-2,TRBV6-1,CASSLGTGQRGGYTF,TGTGCCAGCAGCTTAGGGACAGGTCAACGGGGCGGCTACACCTTC
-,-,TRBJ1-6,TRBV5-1,CASSPAGVSGSPLHF,TGCGCCAGCAGCCCGGCGGGGGTTTCGGGTTCACCCCTCCACTTT
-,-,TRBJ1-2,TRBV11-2,CASSPLSYGYTF,TGTGCCAGCAGCCCCCTGAGCTATGGCTACACCTTC
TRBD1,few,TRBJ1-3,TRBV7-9,CASSSTLSTGQQNTIYF,TGTGCCAGCAGCTCCACCCTGTCCACGGGACAGCAAAACACCATATATTTT
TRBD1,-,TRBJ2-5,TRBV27,CASRRQGKGETQYF,TGTGCCAGCCGGAGACAGGGGAAGGGCGAGACCCAGTACTTC
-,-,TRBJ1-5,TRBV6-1,CASSESYRHNQPQHF,TGTGCCAGCAGTGAATCATACAGGCACAATCAGCCCCAGCATTTT
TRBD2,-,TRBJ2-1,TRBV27,CASSPGTSPYNEQFF,TGTGCCAGCAGTCCCGGGACTAGCCCGTACAATGAGCAGTTCTTC
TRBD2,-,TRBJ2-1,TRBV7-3,CASSLKEVTSGRVDNEQFF,TGTGCCAGCAGCTTAAAGGAAGTAACTAGCGGGAGGGTTGATAATGAGCAGTTCTTC